This T cell receptor beta chain was profiled in a study of OX40 agonist ivuxolimab in advanced cancers. Turning to the study itself: Ivuxolimab was delivered to patients intravenously every 2 weeks at doses spanning 0.01 to 10 mg/kg. A diagnosis of hepatocellular carcinoma, melanoma, renal cell or head and neck cancer was present in dose-escalation patients.

In the case of this clone: Antigen unknown.

The cohort excluded patients with autoimmune disease history or systemic immunosuppression. CDR1 and CDR2 (germline): MDHEN, SYDVKM. The CDR3 contains 13 residues. V gave up 8 bases and J gave up 3 bases, with 14 bases separating them. TCRdb keeps only in-frame clones here, not all; method: immunoSEQ multiplex PCR. Of more than 70,000 clones in the sample, roughly 92% were seen once. Study outcomes and limitations: At 0.1 to 3.0 mg/kg, clonal expansion of CD4+ and CD8+ blood T cells had occurred by week 6.

The chain uses TRBV28 and TRBJ2-7; D ambiguous. The clonotype originates from an adult with an advanced solid tumor such as melanoma, head and neck, liver or kidney cancer. The specimen was CD4+ or CD8+ T cells sorted from blood, collected in a trial of the OX40 agonist ivuxolimab. The CDR3 DNA reads TGTGCCAGCGCCCCTCGGGCGCTCTACGAGCAGTACTTC. Its protein is CASAPRALYEQYF.